One and the same sample provided the 22 T cell receptor beta chains below, sequenced in a study of shared clonotypes between healthy human individuals. The protocol was immunoSEQ multiplex PCR, while the TCRdb copy is restricted to in-frame clones and leaves out a portion. The repertoire holds some 490,000 clones, over 70% seen once, with over 9.5% in the top ten. The source material was PBMCs. The receptors originated from a woman aged 35 to 49 in good health. Some clones in this sample may be carry-over from other donors' samples.

Written as DNA, the CDR3 is TGTGCCAGCAGCTTCGGACTAGCGGGAGTACGCGAGCAGTACTTC. It codes for CASSFGLAGVREQYF. J is TRBJ2-7 and V is TRBV5-6, with 13 bases aligning to TRBD2. The germline V gene has CDR1 SGHDT and CDR2 YYEEEE. V lost 2 bases, J lost 6 bases, and 5 bases stayed unmatched. This CDR3 contains 15 residues. The complete variable domain, with remaining parts taken from reference TRBV5-6 and TRBJ2-7, reads DAGVTQSPTHLIKTRGQQVTLRCSPKSGHDTVSWYQQALGQGPQFIFQYYEEEERQRGNFPDRFSGHQFPNYSSELNVNALLLGDSALYLCASSFGLAGVREQYFGPGTRLTVT.

The chain joins TRBV29-1 to TRBJ1-4; 10 bases line up with TRBD1. CDR1 and CDR2 from the germline V gene are SQVTM and ANQGSEA. The V gene end was trimmed by 6 bases and the J gene end by 8 bases; junction bases not matched to a gene: 9. There are 14 residues in the CDR3. The CDR3, as DNA: TGCAGCGTCCTAGGGACAGGGGTGGGCGAAAAACTGTTTTTT. Protein product: CSVLGTGVGEKLFF.

A word on this clone: A far bigger clonotype differs at one base, so this is likely a read error. The same CDR3 arises from other DNA sequences in this sample as well. The chain has TRBV7-8 and TRBJ2-7; unclear D gene. The CDR3 runs 11 residues. CDR1 is SGHVS, CDR2 FQNEAQ, per germline. Trimming left V 1 base short and J 3 bases short, with 1 base between. Here the CDR3 DNA reads TGTGCCAGCAGCTTAGTCTACGAGCAGTACTTC. This translates into CASSLVYEQYF.

Comments on this clone: This probably arose from a read error, given a far larger clone one base away. The chain couples TRBV27 to TRBJ2-4; D is possibly TRBD2 (6 bases). V lost 5 bases and J 3 bases, leaving 20 bases between the germline ends. The CDR3 is 17 residues long. The germline CDR1 and CDR2 sequences are MNHEY and SMNVEV (reference sequence). Here the CDR3 DNA reads TGTGCCAGCAGTCCCCGGGACGGGGAGGTCGTCAAAAACATTCAGTACTTC. Translating it yields CASSPRDGEVVKNIQYF.

The V call is TRBV19, the J call TRBJ1-1, with D possibly TRBD1 on 5 matching bases. The CDR3 has 17 residues. Germline loops: CDR1 LNHDA, CDR2 SQIVND (reference sequence). Trimming took 4 bases from V and 1 from J, leaving 19 bases between them. For the CDR3, the DNA is TGTGCCAGTAGTACTCCGCGGTCGGGGGAACAGAACACTGAAGCTTTCTTT. Translation: CASSTPRSGEQNTEAFF.

As concerns this clone: This likely came from a read error, as a far larger clone is one base away. Other DNA variants within this sample encode the same CDR3. The rearrangement joins TRBV19 to TRBJ1-5; D gene ambiguous. Trimming removed 5 bases from V and 4 bases from J, with 12 bases in between. This CDR3 is built from 14 residues. Germline V gives CDR1 LNHDA, CDR2 SQIVND (reference sequence). CDR3 sequence reads: CASSLLQPNQPQHF. The DNA for the CDR3 is TGTGCCAGTAGTCTACTTCAGCCGAATCAGCCCCAGCATTTT.

The chain recombines TRBV6-1 with TRBJ2-3; 15 bases map to TRBD2. Trimming cost V 6 bases and J 4 bases; bases outside gene matches: 2. This CDR3 has 15 amino acids. The germline CDR1 and CDR2 sequences are MNHNS and SASEGT. CDR3 sequence: CASRGLAGGPDTQYF. The DNA of the CDR3 is TGTGCCAGCAGAGGACTAGCGGGAGGGCCAGATACGCAGTATTTT.

The chain couples TRBV4-1 to TRBJ2-3, with D perhaps matching TRBD2 (5 bases). Per the germline V gene, CDR1 is MGHRA and CDR2 is YSYEKL. CDR3 length: 15 amino acids. The V gene lost 1 base and the J gene lost 2 bases, with 10 bases spanning the gap. This CDR3 reads CASSQASRVTDTQYF. The CDR3 DNA is TGCGCCAGCAGCCAAGCTAGCCGGGTCACAGATACGCAGTATTTT.

J is TRBJ2-3 and V is TRBV25-1; TRBD2 agrees at 10 bases. Germline loops: CDR1 MGHDK, CDR2 SYGVNS. Trimming cost V 7 bases and J 4 bases; bases outside gene matches: 2. CDR3 length: 13 residues. The CDR3 loop is CASTLAGADTQYF. CDR3 nucleotide sequence: TGTGCCAGCACCCTAGCGGGAGCAGATACGCAGTATTTT.

The chain employs TRBV15 and TRBJ1-4, with TRBD1 identical over 7 bases. With V trimmed by 0 bases and J by 0 bases, 13 bases remained unmatched. CDR3 length equals 20 residues. Germline V gives CDR1 LNHNV, CDR2 YYDKDF (reference sequence). CDR3 in DNA: TGTGCCACCAGCAGAGATCCCTCCGGGCAGGGGGTGACAACTAATGAAAAACTGTTTTTT. This gives the protein CATSRDPSGQGVTTNEKLFF.

The CDR3 nucleotides read TGTGCCAGCAGTGTTACCACAGGGGTCCAACAAGAGACCCAGTACTTC. It specifies CASSVTTGVQQETQYF. The J gene is TRBJ2-5, the V gene TRBV25-1; the match to TRBD1 covers 7 bases. Germline V CDR1 and CDR2: MGHDK, SYGVNS. With V trimmed by 4 bases and J by 2 bases, 10 bases remained unmatched. The CDR3 has 16 residues. The full variable domain, completed using reference TRBV25-1 and TRBJ2-5, is EADIYQTPRYLVIGTGKKITLECSQTMGHDKMYWYQQDPGMELHLIHYSYGVNSTEKGDLSSESTVSRIRTEHFPLTLESARPSHTSQYLCASSVTTGVQQETQYFGPGTRLLVL.

In the case of this clone: Within the sample, other DNA sequences also encode this same CDR3. The chain couples TRBV28 to TRBJ2-7; D perhaps matches TRBD1 (6 bases). This CDR3 contains 13 residues. V lost 4 bases and J lost 4, with 11 bases in between. Per germline, CDR1 MDHEN and CDR2 SYDVKM. The CDR3 is CASSSGQSYEQYF. The CDR3 DNA reads TGTGCCAGCAGTTCAGGACAGTCATACGAGCAGTACTTC. Full variable domain (rest looked up from reference TRBV28 and TRBJ2-7): DVKVTQSSRYLVKRTGEKVFLECVQDMDHENMFWYRQDPGLGLRLIYFSYDVKMKEKGDIPEGYSVSREKKERFSLILESASTNQTSMYLCASSSGQSYEQYFGPGTRLTVT.

CDR3 nucleotide sequence: TGTGCCAGCAGCTTGACAGGGGCTGGGGCCAACGTCCTGACTTTC. This translates into CASSLTGAGANVLTF. The J gene is TRBJ2-6, the V gene TRBV13; 8 bases align to TRBD1. The ends lost 3 bases at V and 2 bases at J; junction bases unmatched: 0. The germline gives CDR1 PRHDT, CDR2 FYEKMQ (reference sequence). The CDR3 has 15 residues.

In the case of this clone: A far more abundant clone sits one base away, making this likely a read error. The rearrangement joins TRBV6-5 to TRBJ2-7; 7 bases fit TRBD1. Germline V CDR1 and CDR2: MNHEY, SVGAGI. With V trimmed by 5 bases and J by 0 bases, 7 bases remained unmatched. The length of the CDR3 is 15 residues. The CDR3 spells CASSKWTGGSYEQYF. In DNA, the CDR3 is TGTGCCAGCAGTAAATGGACAGGAGGCTCCTACGAGCAGTACTTC.

The chain combines TRBV28 with TRBJ2-3; 10 bases align to TRBD2. This CDR3 has 16 residues. With 3 bases clipped from V and 1 base from J, the junction kept 4 bases outside the gene matches. Germline-derived CDR1 and CDR2 are MDHEN and SYDVKM. CDR3 bases: TGTGCCAGCAGTTTGGGGACTAGCGCGGGCACAGATACGCAGTATTTT. It yields the protein CASSLGTSAGTDTQYF. Complete variable domain (other parts from reference TRBV28 and TRBJ2-3): DVKVTQSSRYLVKRTGEKVFLECVQDMDHENMFWYRQDPGLGLRLIYFSYDVKMKEKGDIPEGYSVSREKKERFSLILESASTNQTSMYLCASSLGTSAGTDTQYFGPGTRLTVL.

This chain's CDR3 is CASSQEHQDRGREKLFF. Here the CDR3 DNA reads TGCGCCAGCAGCCAAGAACACCAAGACAGGGGCAGGGAAAAACTGTTTTTT. The chain has TRBV4-1 and TRBJ1-4; 8 bases map to TRBD1. Germline CDR1 MGHRA, CDR2 YSYEKL. The CDR3 totals 17 residues. The J segment lost 8 bases and the V segment lost 0 bases, leaving 11 bases of the junction unmatched.

V gene TRBV28 combines with J gene TRBJ1-2; D is possibly TRBD1 (5 bases). Germline loops: CDR1 MDHEN, CDR2 SYDVKM. Trimming left V 7 bases short and J 5 bases short, with 20 bases between. This CDR3 has 15 residues. CDR3 sequence: CASNPMWGPGYGYTF. As DNA, the CDR3 is TGTGCCAGCAATCCTATGTGGGGTCCAGGGTATGGCTACACCTTC.

This clone was counted many times. The chain has TRBV5-6 and TRBJ1-2; D is uncertain. Germline values: CDR1 SGHDT, CDR2 YYEEEE. V was pared by 7 bases and J by 9 bases, with 19 bases between. This CDR3 is built from 13 residues. The CDR3 coding sequence is TGTGCCAGCGAAAACCCAGGCGAGTTGCGCTACACCTTC. This codes for CASENPGELRYTF. Full variable domain (missing parts from reference TRBV5-6 and TRBJ1-2): DAGVTQSPTHLIKTRGQQVTLRCSPKSGHDTVSWYQQALGQGPQFIFQYYEEEERQRGNFPDRFSGHQFPNYSSELNVNALLLGDSALYLCASENPGELRYTFGSGTRLTVV.

The rearrangement uses TRBV5-1 and TRBJ2-3; D gene unclear. Trimming stripped 0 bases from V and 2 bases from J, with 7 bases between. Germline lookup yields CDR1 SGHRS and CDR2 YFSETQ. The CDR3 contains 14 residues. Here the CDR3 DNA reads TGCGCCAGCAGCTTGGAGCTGTCCACAGATACGCAGTATTTT. This translates into CASSLELSTDTQYF.

The rearrangement joins TRBV7-2 to TRBJ1-5, with D unclear. The V end was cut by 5 bases, the J end by 0 bases, with 8 bases between. CDR3 length equals 14 residues. Per the germline V gene, CDR1 is SGHTA and CDR2 is FQGNSA. This chain's CDR3 is CASSPGPSNQPQHF. The CDR3 region has the DNA TGTGCCAGCAGCCCCGGGCCTAGCAATCAGCCCCAGCATTTT.

The DNA of the CDR3 is TGTGCCAGCAGCGTTCTAGCGGACAACAGGGGTGAGCAGTTCTTC. This encodes CASSVLADNRGEQFF. V gene TRBV9 combines with J gene TRBJ2-1; D may match TRBD1 or TRBD2 (7 bases each). The CDR3 has 15 amino acids. Trimming removed 2 bases at V and 9 bases at J, with 18 bases between. CDR1 SGDLS and CDR2 YYNGEE come from the germline V gene.

In DNA, the CDR3 is TGTGCCAGTAGTCCCACGGCCGCGAACACTGAAGCTTTCTTT. Translating it yields CASSPTAANTEAFF. The J gene is TRBJ1-1, the V gene TRBV19; D ambiguous. Trimming shortened V by 5 bases and J by 1 base, and 11 bases separated the two germline ends. CDR1 is LNHDA and CDR2 is SQIVND in the germline V gene (reference sequence). CDR3 size: 14 residues.